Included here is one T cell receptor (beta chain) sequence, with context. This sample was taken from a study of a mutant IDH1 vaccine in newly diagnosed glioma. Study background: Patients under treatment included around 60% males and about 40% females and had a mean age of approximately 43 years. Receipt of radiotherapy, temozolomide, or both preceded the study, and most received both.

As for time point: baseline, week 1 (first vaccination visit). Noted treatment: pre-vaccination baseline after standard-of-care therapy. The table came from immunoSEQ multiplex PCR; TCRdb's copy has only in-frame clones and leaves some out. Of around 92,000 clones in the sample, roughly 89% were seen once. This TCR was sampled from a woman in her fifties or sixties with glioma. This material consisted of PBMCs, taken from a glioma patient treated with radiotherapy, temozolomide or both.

The CDR3 loop is CASSPSLAKSYNEQFF. In DNA, the CDR3 is TGTGCCAGCAGCCCGAGTCTAGCGAAGAGTTACAATGAGCAGTTCTTC. The J gene is TRBJ2-1, the V gene TRBV5-4, with D possibly matching TRBD2 (6 bases). This CDR3 has 16 amino acids. V shed 4 bases and J shed 4 bases, with 18 bases lying between them. CDR1 SGHNT and CDR2 YYREEE come from the germline V gene (reference sequence).